This TCR beta chain was obtained from a study of T cells in Graves' hyperthyroidism and ophthalmopathy. RNA transcripts served as the template for amplifying TCR beta CDR3 regions. HTBI primers were the set used in a first-round RT-PCR of the TCR CDR3. A single record per CDR3 protein comes from TCRdb applying MiXCR to the multiplex PCR reads. Among about 610,000 distinct CDR3 sequences listed, roughly 15% were seen once. Germline V gives CDR1 SNHLY, CDR2 FYNNEI. Trimming at V came to 7 bases and at J to 4 bases, leaving 4 bases not matched to a gene. CDR3 length equals 13 residues. The receptor comes from a woman in her thirties or forties with Graves' ophthalmopathy. Sequencing input: blood. The chain is built from TRBV2 and TRBJ2-7, with 10 positions matching TRBD1. CDR3 sequence: CASTGDRGYEQYF. Written as DNA, the CDR3 is TGTGCCAGCACAGGGGACAGGGGTTACGAGCAGTACTTC.